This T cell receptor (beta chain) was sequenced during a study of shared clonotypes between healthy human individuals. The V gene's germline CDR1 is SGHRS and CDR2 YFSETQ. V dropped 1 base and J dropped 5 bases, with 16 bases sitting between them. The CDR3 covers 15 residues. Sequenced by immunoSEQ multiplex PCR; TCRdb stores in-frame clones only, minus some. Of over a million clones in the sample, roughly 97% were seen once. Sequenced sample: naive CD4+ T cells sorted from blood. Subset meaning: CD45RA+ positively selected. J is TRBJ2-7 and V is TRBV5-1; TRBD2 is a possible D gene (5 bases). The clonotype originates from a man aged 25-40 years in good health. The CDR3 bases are TGCGCCAGCAGCTTGTCGGGAACACCGAACCACGAGCAGTACTTC. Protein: CASSLSGTPNHEQYF.